Below, 21 T cell receptor beta chains from the same sample are listed, as sequenced in a study of OX40 agonist ivuxolimab in advanced cancers. Assay used: immunoSEQ multiplex PCR; TCRdb lists only in-frame clones, some missing. The data contain roughly 75,000 clones, around 86% of them singletons. The sample here was CD4+ or CD8+ T cells sorted from blood, taken in a trial of the OX40 agonist ivuxolimab. The receptors stem from an adult with an advanced solid tumor such as melanoma, head and neck, liver or kidney cancer.

This clone came up once. The V and J genes are TRBV28 and TRBJ2-5; 15 bases are a match to TRBD2. The CDR3 length is 15 residues. CDR1 MDHEN and CDR2 SYDVKM come from the germline V gene. The V gene end was trimmed by 3 bases and the J gene end by 4 bases; junction bases not matched to a gene: 0. CDR3 DNA: TGTGCCAGCAGTTTGGGACTAGCGGGGGGAGAGACCCAGTACTTC. Translation gives CASSLGLAGGETQYF.

The genes are TRBV5-1 and TRBJ2-5, with a weak D call TRBD2 (7 bases). The germline V gene has CDR1 SGHRS and CDR2 YFSETQ. V was cut by 4 bases and J by 5 bases, with 21 bases left in between. This CDR3 comprises 16 residues. Written as DNA, the CDR3 is TGCGCCAGCAGCCACGCGGGGGCGGCGGAGAAGGAGACCCAGTACTTC. Encoded protein: CASSHAGAAEKETQYF.

Worth noting for this clone: In the same sample, other DNA sequences code for this CDR3. The rearrangement links TRBV4-3 to TRBJ2-6; D ambiguous. The length of the CDR3 is 17 residues. Germline V lookup: CDR1 LGHNA, CDR2 YSLEER. Trimming removed 5 bases from V and 0 bases from J, with 14 bases in between. CDR3 protein: CASSLNRLRSGANVLTF. Written as DNA, the CDR3 is TGCGCCAGCAGCTTAAATCGGCTGCGCTCTGGGGCCAACGTCCTGACTTTC.

The rearrangement joins TRBV28 to TRBJ1-4; no clear D gene. V lost 6 bases and J lost 2, with 10 bases in between. CDR3 length equals 14 residues. Germline-derived CDR1 and CDR2 are MDHEN and SYDVKM. The CDR3 is CASSLQTTNEKLFF. The DNA of the CDR3 is TGTGCCAGCAGCCTGCAGACGACTAATGAAAAACTGTTTTTT.

V and J are TRBV28 and TRBJ2-3, with TRBD2 matching 8 bases. The germline V gene has CDR1 MDHEN and CDR2 SYDVKM. This CDR3 has 15 amino acids. J lost 6 bases, V lost 6 bases, and 11 bases had no gene match. This CDR3 is CASSLWGREGDTQYF. The CDR3 DNA reads TGTGCCAGCAGCCTATGGGGCCGGGAGGGTGATACGCAGTATTTT.

V and J are TRBV19 and TRBJ1-2, with D perhaps matching TRBD1 (6 bases). Trimming removed 5 bases from V and 4 bases from J, with 11 bases in between. The CDR3 runs to 13 residues. In germline, CDR1 is LNHDA, CDR2 SQIVND (reference sequence). The CDR3 coding sequence is TGTGCCAGTAGTCCTACAGGGACCTATGGCTACACCTTC. Translating it yields CASSPTGTYGYTF.

The genes are TRBV28 and TRBJ1-2; possible D gene TRBD1, 6 bases. The germline V gene encodes CDR1 MDHEN and CDR2 SYDVKM. This CDR3 is built from 14 residues. V lost 7 bases, J lost 10 bases, and 22 bases lay in between. CDR3 bases: TGTGCCAGCACCCCCGTTGAAAACAGGGCGGACTACACCTTC. It specifies CASTPVENRADYTF.

The chain joins TRBV30 to TRBJ1-6; TRBD1 might be the D (5 bases). The germline CDR1 and CDR2 sequences are GTSNPN and SVGIG (reference sequence). V lost 4 bases, J lost 7 bases, and 17 bases lay in between. The CDR3 runs to 15 residues. CDR3 sequence: CAWTPWQGYNSPLHF. The CDR3 coding sequence is TGTGCCTGGACCCCCTGGCAGGGATACAATTCACCCCTCCACTTT. The complete variable domain, with remaining parts taken from reference TRBV30 and TRBJ1-6, reads SQTIHQWPATLVQPVGSPLSLECTVEGTSNPNLYWYRQAAGRGLQLLFYSVGIGQISSEVPQNLSASRPQDRQFILSSKKLLLSDSGFYLCAWTPWQGYNSPLHFGNGTRLTVT.

The chain couples TRBV11-2 to TRBJ1-2; D unclear. V dropped 2 bases and J dropped 0 bases, with 13 bases sitting between them. There are 16 residues in the CDR3. CDR1 is SGHAT and CDR2 is FQNNGV in the germline V gene. This CDR3 reads CASSLSADSSNYGYTF. CDR3 bases: TGTGCCAGCAGCTTATCGGCTGATAGTTCTAACTATGGCTACACCTTC. Drawing the rest from reference TRBV11-2 and TRBJ1-2, the complete variable domain is EAGVAQSPRYKIIEKRQSVAFWCNPISGHATLYWYQQILGQGPKLLIQFQNNGVVDDSQLPKDRFSAERLKGVDSTLKIQPAKLEDSAVYLCASSLSADSSNYGYTFGSGTRLTVV.

This rearrangement joins TRBV21-1 to TRBJ2-1; TRBD1, the D gene given by the table, was not confirmed from the DNA. TRBV21-1 is shown as a pseudogene. There are 14 residues in the CDR3. The CDR3: CASSGTSNHNEQFF. In nucleotides, the CDR3 is TGTGCCAGCAGTGGGACAAGCAACCACAATGAGCAGTTCTTC.

V usage is TRBV6-5 and J usage is TRBJ1-1; D perhaps matches TRBD1 (6 bases). V gave up 2 bases and J gave up 10 bases, with 14 bases separating them. The CDR3 has 13 amino acids. CDR1 is MNHEY, CDR2 SVGAGI, per germline. CDR3 region: CASSYPGVTRAFF. CDR3 DNA sequence: TGTGCCAGCAGTTACCCAGGGGTGACTCGAGCTTTCTTT.

The genes are TRBV29-1 and TRBJ1-1, with unresolved D. Trimming cost V 3 bases and J 2 bases, with 4 bases left between them. CDR1 is SQVTM, CDR2 ANQGSEA, per germline. CDR3 size: 11 residues. In DNA, the CDR3 is TGCAGCGTTGACGGTAACACTGAAGCTTTCTTT. Its translation is CSVDGNTEAFF.

The chain carries TRBV10-3 and TRBJ1-1; D uncertain. Trimming removed 6 bases at V and 2 bases at J, with 22 bases between. The CDR3 is made up of 17 amino acids. Looked up from germline, CDR1 is ENHRY and CDR2 is SYGVKD. The CDR3 sequence is CAIRGAVLRLNNTEAFF. The CDR3 DNA sequence: TGTGCCATCAGGGGAGCAGTACTGAGGCTCAATAACACTGAAGCTTTCTTT.

The rearrangement uses TRBV9 and TRBJ2-2; D is unclear. CDR1 is SGDLS and CDR2 is YYNGEE in the germline V gene. V gave up 5 bases and J gave up 0 bases, with 5 bases separating them. This CDR3 is built from 13 residues. The CDR3, as DNA: TGTGCCAGCAGTACAGCGAACACCGGGGAGCTGTTTTTT. Translating it yields CASSTANTGELFF.

The chain employs TRBV5-6 and TRBJ2-7, with 9 nucleotides matching TRBD1. Germline V gives CDR1 SGHDT, CDR2 YYEEEE. After removal of 5 bases from V and 7 bases from J, the junction contained 7 bases not matched to a gene. CDR3 size: 13 residues. CDR3 DNA sequence: TGTGCCAGCAGTCTGGACAGGGGAGGGGAGCAGTACTTC. Encoded protein: CASSLDRGGEQYF.

This clone was counted between two and nine times. The rearrangement uses TRBV6-4 and TRBJ2-1, with TRBD2 identical over 7 bases. The germline CDR1 and CDR2 sequences are MRHNA and SNTAGT. The CDR3 is made up of 17 amino acids. Trimming at V came to 4 bases and at J to 0 bases, leaving 9 bases not matched to a gene. The CDR3: CASSVATAGSSYNEQFF. The CDR3 coding sequence is TGTGCCAGCAGTGTCGCTACAGCGGGGAGCTCCTACAATGAGCAGTTCTTC.

The V gene is TRBV30, the J gene TRBJ2-5; D perhaps matches TRBD2 (5 bases). Looked up from germline, CDR1 is GTSNPN and CDR2 is SVGIG (reference sequence). V was shortened by 3 bases and J by 2 bases, with 10 bases between the two germline ends. CDR3 length: 13 residues. The CDR3 sequence: CAWSRRVQETQYF. The CDR3 nucleotides are TGTGCCTGGAGCCGGCGGGTACAAGAGACCCAGTACTTC.

The chain carries TRBV9 and TRBJ2-1; D call uncertain. V shed 2 bases and J shed 2 bases, with 5 bases lying between them. Germline CDR1 and CDR2: SGDLS and YYNGEE. There are 13 residues in the CDR3. CDR3 sequence reads: CASSVDTYNEQFF. In DNA form, the CDR3 reads TGTGCCAGCAGCGTCGACACCTACAATGAGCAGTTCTTC.

V is TRBV2 and J is TRBJ2-3; 10 bases align to TRBD1. This CDR3 is 15 amino acids long. Germline-derived CDR1 and CDR2 are SNHLY and FYNNEI. V dropped 7 bases and J dropped 1; count of bases not matched to a gene: 5. CDR3 loop: CASILGTGGTDTQYF. As DNA, the CDR3 is TGTGCCAGCATACTAGGGACAGGGGGCACAGATACGCAGTATTTT.

The chain couples TRBV4-2 to TRBJ2-7; 16 bases align to TRBD2. V lost 4 bases, J lost 2 bases, and 8 bases stayed unmatched. Germline-derived CDR1 and CDR2 are LGHNA and YNFKEQ. CDR3 length: 18 residues. In DNA form, the CDR3 reads TGTGCCAGCAGCCCTACCGGGACTAGCGGGGGGGCCCCCTACGAGCAGTACTTC. The encoded protein is CASSPTGTSGGAPYEQYF.

This sequence joins TRBV18 and TRBJ2-7; 9 bases map to TRBD1. Germline V gene lookup returns CDR1 KGHSH and CDR2 LQKENI. Unmatched junction bases numbered 5, after V lost 2 bases and J lost 3 bases. The CDR3 consists of 15 residues. In DNA form, the CDR3 reads TGTGCCAGCTCACCAATATTGGGACAGGGCTACGAGCAGTACTTC. It codes for CASSPILGQGYEQYF.